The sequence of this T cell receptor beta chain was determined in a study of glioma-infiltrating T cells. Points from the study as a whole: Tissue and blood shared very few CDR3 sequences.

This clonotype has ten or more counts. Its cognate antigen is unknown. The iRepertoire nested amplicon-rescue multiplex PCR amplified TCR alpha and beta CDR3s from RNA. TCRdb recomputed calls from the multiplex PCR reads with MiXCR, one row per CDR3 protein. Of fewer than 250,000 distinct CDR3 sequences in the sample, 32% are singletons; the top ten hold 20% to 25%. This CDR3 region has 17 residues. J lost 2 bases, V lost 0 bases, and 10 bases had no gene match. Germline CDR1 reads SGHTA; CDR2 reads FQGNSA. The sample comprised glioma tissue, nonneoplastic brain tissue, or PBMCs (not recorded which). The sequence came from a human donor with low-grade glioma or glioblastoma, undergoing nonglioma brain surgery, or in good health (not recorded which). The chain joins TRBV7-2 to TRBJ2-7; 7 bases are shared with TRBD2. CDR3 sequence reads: CASSLAGGLTSTYEQYF. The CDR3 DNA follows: TGTGCCAGCAGCTTAGCGGGAGGGCTTACTTCCACCTACGAGCAGTACTTC.